The TCR beta chain described here comes from a study of T cells in Graves' hyperthyroidism and ophthalmopathy (dated by TCRdb to between 2018 and 2021). Background for the entire study: Peripheral blood was sampled at the time of initial diagnosis, prior to any treatment. To identify TCR V-J signatures that set the groups apart, the researchers used a discovery cohort of approximately 98 patients, made up of roughly 45 with Graves' ophthalmopathy and 55 to 65 with stable Graves' hyperthyroidism. Prospective prediction of ophthalmopathy was tested in an independent validation cohort consisting of roughly 19 hyperthyroidism patients and 15 or so patients who later progressed to ophthalmopathy. The 85 to 100 discovery patients were divided at random into training and test sets in a 7:3 ratio. In more than 5 Graves' hyperthyroidism patients, the study also compared T-cell repertoires from thyroid tissue with T-cell repertoires from blood. Following sampling, methimazole starting at 30 mg daily was given to hyperthyroidism patients, and high-dose intravenous methylprednisolone was given to ophthalmopathy patients. The paper describes TCR Vbeta CDR3 sequencing of 130 to 150 peripheral blood samples, made up of 40 to 45 ophthalmopathy patients, some 80 hyperthyroidism patients and 17 progressor patients. Points the paper makes about the study in general: Most expanded thyroid clonotypes (frequency above 0.001) were also detected in blood, a finding suggesting that blood repertoires may reflect thyroid immune responses. In validation, the model predicted progression to ophthalmopathy a median of about 6.8 months before onset, with approximately 71% sensitivity and 72.22% specificity. No statistical method was used to set the sample size in advance, and investigators knew the group allocation. In cross-validation, a model built on a 13 V-J signature told ophthalmopathy apart from stable hyperthyroidism with 85% to 90% sensitivity and about 81% specificity, and in testing the same model reached 80%/75%.

V drops 1 base and J drops 7 bases, leaving 10 bases in between. The CDR3 starts with the cysteine, ends with the phenylalanine, and has 12 residues. Only the CDR3 portion is preserved as DNA: 36 bases, with reading frame beginning at the first base. Reading the germline V gene (reference sequence) gives CDR1 DFQATT and CDR2 SNEGSKA. Moderately to severely active disease, a Clinical Activity Score of at least 3, a NOSPECS grade of at least 4, and a duration under 3 months were present in ophthalmopathy patients. Patients with uncontrolled infections, other autoimmune diseases, pregnancy or lactation were excluded. Diagnoses were based on clinical symptoms, serum thyroxine and TRAb, thyroid ultrasound and orbital computed tomography. PBMCs were isolated from approximately 10 ml of fresh peripheral blood by Ficoll-Paque density gradient centrifugation. Total RNA was extracted using Trizol reagent, and RNA quality was assessed on an Agilent 2100 Bioanalyzer.

TCR beta CDR3 regions were amplified from RNA transcripts. For the first round of RT-PCR on the TCR CDR3, the HTBI primer set was used together with the Qiagen OneStep RT-PCR kit. A second multiplex PCR round built the libraries, followed by size selection and purification. Paired-end sequencing of the libraries was performed with 100 bp reads on an Illumina HiSeq2000. In the original analysis: SOAPnuke was used to process the raw data, removing reads that contained adapters or uncalled bases, had a mean Phred below 15, or lacked an exact match to the constant primer or identifier. High-quality paired reads were merged with COPE v1.2.5, and unique nucleotide sequences were defined as clonotypes. MiTCR v1.1 was used to align the clonotypes against IMGT TRBV, TRBD and TRBJ reference segments. Only V-J combinations with frequency above 0.0001, covering 99% to 99.2% of repertoires, were analysed. A TCS score was defined as the ratio between F50 (clonal expansion) and ExV (chaos), using BLOSUM62-based TCRdist between CDR3 peptides within each V-J. Welch's t-statistics and random forest reduced fewer than 550 V-J features to 10 to 15, which were used in a naive Bayes classifier (R e1071). The public reads were run again by TCRdb, first through fastp at Q25 and then through MiXCR, and only productive beta chains were kept. Each record represents a unique CDR3 protein, reported with the most common genes and DNA among its rows. TCRdb's processing, not the authors' own work, is the source of the V and J calls. Here the sample has 400,000 to 500,000 distinct CDR3 sequences; roughly 14% occur a single time. The ten largest clones represent about 13% of the sample.

This clonotype was detected a few times. No cognate antigen has been identified for it. There are no base qualities to consult, and no much larger clone falls within one base. Sequencing input: blood. The sequence links TRBV20-1 to TRBJ2-5; the D gene lacks a confident call. The sequence came from a man between 18 and 35 years old with Graves' ophthalmopathy. The CDR3 region reads CSARVTQTTQYF. The DNA sequence is given as TGCAGTGCTAGAGTCACCCAGACGACCCAGTACTTC.